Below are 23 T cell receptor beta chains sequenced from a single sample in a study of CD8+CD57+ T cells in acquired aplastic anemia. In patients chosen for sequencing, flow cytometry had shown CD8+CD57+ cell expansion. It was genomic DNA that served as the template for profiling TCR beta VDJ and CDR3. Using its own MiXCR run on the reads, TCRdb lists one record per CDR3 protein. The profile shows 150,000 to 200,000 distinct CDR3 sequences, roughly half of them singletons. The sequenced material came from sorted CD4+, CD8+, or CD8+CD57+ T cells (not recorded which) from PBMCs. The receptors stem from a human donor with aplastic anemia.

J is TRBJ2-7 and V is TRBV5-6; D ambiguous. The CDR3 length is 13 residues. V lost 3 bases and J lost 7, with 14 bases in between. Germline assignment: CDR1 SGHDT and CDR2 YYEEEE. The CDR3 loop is CASSSWTTWEQYV. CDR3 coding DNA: TGTGCCAGCAGCTCGTGGACGACGTGGGAGCAGTACGTC.

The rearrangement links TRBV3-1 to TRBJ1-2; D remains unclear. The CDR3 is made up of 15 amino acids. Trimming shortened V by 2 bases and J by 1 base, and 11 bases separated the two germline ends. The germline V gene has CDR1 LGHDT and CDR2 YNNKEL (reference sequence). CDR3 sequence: CASSQTSGGNYGYTF. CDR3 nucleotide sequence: TGTGCCAGCAGCCAAACGTCCGGAGGTAACTATGGCTACACCTTC.

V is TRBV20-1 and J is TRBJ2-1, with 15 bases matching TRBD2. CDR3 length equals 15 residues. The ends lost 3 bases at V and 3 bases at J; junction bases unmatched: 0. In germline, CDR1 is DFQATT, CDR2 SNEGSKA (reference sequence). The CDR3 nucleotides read TGCAGTGCTAGGGGACTAGCGGGAGGCTACAATGAGCAGTTCTTC. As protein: CSARGLAGGYNEQFF.

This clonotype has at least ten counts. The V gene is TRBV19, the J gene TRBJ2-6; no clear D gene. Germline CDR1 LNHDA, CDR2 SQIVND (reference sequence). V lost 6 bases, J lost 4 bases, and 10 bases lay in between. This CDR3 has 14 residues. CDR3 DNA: TGTGCCAGTAGGACAATGGCCGGGGCCAACGTCCTGACTTTC. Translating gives CASRTMAGANVLTF.

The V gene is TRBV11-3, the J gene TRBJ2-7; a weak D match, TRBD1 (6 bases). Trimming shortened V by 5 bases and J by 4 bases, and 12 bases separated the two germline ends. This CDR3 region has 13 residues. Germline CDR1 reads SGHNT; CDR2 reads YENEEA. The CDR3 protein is CASSRLGAYEQYF. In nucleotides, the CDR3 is TGTGCCAGCAGCCGGCTGGGGGCTTACGAGCAGTACTTC.

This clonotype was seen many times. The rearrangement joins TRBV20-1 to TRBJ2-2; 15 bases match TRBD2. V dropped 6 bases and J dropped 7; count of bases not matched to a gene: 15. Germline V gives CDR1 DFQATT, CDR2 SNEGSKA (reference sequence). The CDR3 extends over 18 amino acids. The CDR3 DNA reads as TGCAGTGCCACGCCAATGGGACTAGCGGGAGGTCGGGGCGGGGAGCTGTTTTTT. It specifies CSATPMGLAGGRGGELFF.

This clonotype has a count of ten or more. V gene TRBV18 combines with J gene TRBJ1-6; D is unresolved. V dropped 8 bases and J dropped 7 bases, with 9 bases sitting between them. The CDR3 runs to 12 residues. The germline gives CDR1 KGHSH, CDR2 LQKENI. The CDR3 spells CASLLGNSPLHF. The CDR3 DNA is TGTGCCAGCCTCCTCGGGAATTCACCCCTCCACTTT.

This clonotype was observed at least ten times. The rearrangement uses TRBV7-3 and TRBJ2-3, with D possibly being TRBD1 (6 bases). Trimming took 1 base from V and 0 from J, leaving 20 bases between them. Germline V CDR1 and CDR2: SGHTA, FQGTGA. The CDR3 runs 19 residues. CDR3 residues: CASSLRPAGATLSTDTQYF. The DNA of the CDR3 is TGTGCCAGCAGCTTAAGGCCGGCAGGGGCCACCCTTAGCACAGATACGCAGTATTTT. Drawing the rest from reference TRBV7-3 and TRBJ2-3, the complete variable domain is GAGVSQTPSNKVTEKGKYVELRCDPISGHTALYWYRQSLGQGPEFLIYFQGTGAADDSGLPNDRFFAVRPEGSVSTLKIQRTERGDSAVYLCASSLRPAGATLSTDTQYFGPGTRLTVL.

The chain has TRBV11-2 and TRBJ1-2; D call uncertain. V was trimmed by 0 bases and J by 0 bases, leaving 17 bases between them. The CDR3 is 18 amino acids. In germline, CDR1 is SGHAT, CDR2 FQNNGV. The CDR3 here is CASSLEVLRAGANYGYTF. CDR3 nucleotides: TGTGCCAGCAGCTTAGAGGTCCTTAGGGCAGGAGCTAACTATGGCTACACCTTC.

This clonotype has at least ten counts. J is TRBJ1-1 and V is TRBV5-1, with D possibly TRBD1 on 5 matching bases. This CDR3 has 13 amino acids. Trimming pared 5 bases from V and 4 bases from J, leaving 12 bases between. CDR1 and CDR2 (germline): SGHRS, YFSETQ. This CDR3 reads CASSEGLSTEAFF. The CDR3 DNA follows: TGCGCCAGCAGTGAGGGGCTTAGCACTGAAGCTTTCTTT.

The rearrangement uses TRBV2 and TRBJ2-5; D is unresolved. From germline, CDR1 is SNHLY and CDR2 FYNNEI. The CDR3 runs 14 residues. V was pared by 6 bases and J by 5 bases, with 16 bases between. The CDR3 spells CASSTLRTLETQYF. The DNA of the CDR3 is TGTGCCAGCAGCACTCTCAGGACCCTCGAGACCCAGTACTTC.

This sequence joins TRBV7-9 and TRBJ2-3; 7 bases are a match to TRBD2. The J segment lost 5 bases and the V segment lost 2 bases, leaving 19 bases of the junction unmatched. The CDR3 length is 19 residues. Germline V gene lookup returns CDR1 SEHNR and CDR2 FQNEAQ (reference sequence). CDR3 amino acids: CASSLWLGVAGDRVDTQYF. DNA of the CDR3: TGTGCCAGCAGCTTATGGTTGGGTGTGGCGGGAGATCGGGTAGATACGCAGTATTTT.

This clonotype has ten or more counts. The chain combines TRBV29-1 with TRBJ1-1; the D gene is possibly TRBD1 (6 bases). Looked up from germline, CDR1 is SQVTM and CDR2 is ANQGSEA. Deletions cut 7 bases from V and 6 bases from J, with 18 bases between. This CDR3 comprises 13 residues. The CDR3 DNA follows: TGCAGCGCCGGGAGGGGGGGGAGCGCTGAAGCTTTCTTT. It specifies CSAGRGGSAEAFF. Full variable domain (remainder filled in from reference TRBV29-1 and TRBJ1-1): SAVISQKPSRDICQRGTSLTIQCQVDSQVTMMFWYRQQPGQSLTLIATANQGSEATYESGFVIDKFPISRPNLTFSTLTVSNMSPEDSSIYLCSAGRGGSAEAFFGQGTRLTVV.

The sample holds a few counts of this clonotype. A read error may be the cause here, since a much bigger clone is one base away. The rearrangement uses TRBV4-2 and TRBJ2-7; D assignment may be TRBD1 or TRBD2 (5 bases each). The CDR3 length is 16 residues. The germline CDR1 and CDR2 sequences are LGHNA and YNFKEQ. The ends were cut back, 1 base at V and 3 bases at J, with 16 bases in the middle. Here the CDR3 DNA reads TGTGCCAGCAGCCAAGTGCAGGGACGGAGATTCTACGAGCAGTACGTC. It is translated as CASSQVQGRRFYEQYV.

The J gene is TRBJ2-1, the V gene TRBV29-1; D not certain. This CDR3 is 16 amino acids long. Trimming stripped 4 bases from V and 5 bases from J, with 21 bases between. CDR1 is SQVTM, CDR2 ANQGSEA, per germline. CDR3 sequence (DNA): TGCAGCGTTGGAACGAGTAAGTGGGCTTATAACAATGAGCAGTTCTTC. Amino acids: CSVGTSKWAYNNEQFF.

The chain's CDR3 is CASSHRGGEQYF. CDR3 DNA sequence: TGTGCCAGTAGCCACCGCGGGGGCGAGCAGTACTTC. The genes are TRBV19 and TRBJ2-7; 7 bases are a match to TRBD2. From germline, CDR1 is LNHDA and CDR2 SQIVND (reference sequence). This CDR3 has 12 amino acids. Losses at the gene ends were 6 bases for V and 6 bases for J; bases not matched to a gene: 5.

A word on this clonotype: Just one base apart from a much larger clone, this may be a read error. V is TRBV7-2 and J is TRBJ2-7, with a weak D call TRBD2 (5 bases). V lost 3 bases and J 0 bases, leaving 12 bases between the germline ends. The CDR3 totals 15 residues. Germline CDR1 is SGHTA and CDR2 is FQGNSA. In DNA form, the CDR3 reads TGTGCCAGCAGCTTTTCCGACCGGGGCTCCTACGAGCAGTACGTC. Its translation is CASSFSDRGSYEQYV.

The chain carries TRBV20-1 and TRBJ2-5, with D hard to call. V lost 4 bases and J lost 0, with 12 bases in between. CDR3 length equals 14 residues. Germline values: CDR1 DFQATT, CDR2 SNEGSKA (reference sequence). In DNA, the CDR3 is TGCAGTGCTACGGCCGATTTGTACCAAGAGACCCAGTACTTC. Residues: CSATADLYQETQYF.

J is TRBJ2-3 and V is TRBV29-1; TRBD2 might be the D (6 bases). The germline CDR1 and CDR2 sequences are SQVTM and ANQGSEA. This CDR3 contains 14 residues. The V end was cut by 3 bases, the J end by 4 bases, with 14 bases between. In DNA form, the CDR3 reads TGCAGCGTTGATGAACGGACGGGGGCAGATACGCAGTATTTT. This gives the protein CSVDERTGADTQYF.

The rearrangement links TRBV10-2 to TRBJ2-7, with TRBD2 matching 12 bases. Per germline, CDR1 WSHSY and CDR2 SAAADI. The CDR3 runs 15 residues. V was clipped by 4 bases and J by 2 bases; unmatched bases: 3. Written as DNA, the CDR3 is TGCGCCAGCAGTGGGACTAGCGGGACCACCTACGAGCAGTACTTC. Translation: CASSGTSGTTYEQYF.

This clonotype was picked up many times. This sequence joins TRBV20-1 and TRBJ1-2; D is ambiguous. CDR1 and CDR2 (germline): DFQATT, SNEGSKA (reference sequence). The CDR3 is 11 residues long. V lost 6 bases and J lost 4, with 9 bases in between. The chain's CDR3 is CSAPLGYGYTF. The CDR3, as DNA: TGCAGTGCCCCTTTAGGCTATGGCTACACCTTC.

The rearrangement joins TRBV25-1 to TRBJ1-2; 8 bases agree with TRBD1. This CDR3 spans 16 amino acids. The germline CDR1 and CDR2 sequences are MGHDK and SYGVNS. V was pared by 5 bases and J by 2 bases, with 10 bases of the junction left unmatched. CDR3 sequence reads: CASSPNRGTFNYGYTF. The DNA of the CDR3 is TGTGCCAGCAGTCCTAACAGGGGGACCTTCAACTATGGCTACACCTTC.

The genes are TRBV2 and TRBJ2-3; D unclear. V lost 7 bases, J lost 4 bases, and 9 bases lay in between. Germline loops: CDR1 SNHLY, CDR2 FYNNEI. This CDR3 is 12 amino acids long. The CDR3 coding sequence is TGTGCCAGCACGCTTGGGGCAGATACGCAGTATTTT. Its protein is CASTLGADTQYF.